The rows below give T cell receptor beta chains drawn from one sample of a study of cytomegalovirus exposure and HLA in healthy donors. Sequenced by immunoSEQ multiplex PCR; TCRdb stores in-frame clones only, minus some. The table includes 250,000 or so clones, about 90% detected once. Input material: PBMCs. All receptors come from a man younger than 35 in good health and CMV-seropositive. Each CDR3 is given with its conserved first and last residue. The D gene is left open where the match is weak. Size values are once, few and many counts, or a class for expanded clones, and some rows have none.

NA,TRBV5-1,TRBJ2-5,NA,TGCGCCAGCAACCCCAGGGGACAATTCCAAGAGACCCAGTACTTC,CASNPRGQFQETQYF
NA,TRBV2,TRBJ2-2,NA,TGTGCCAGCGGGCCTGAGGGGGTCCCCGGGGAGCTGTTTTTT,CASGPEGVPGELFF
NA,TRBV2,TRBJ1-1,TRBD1,TGTGCCAGCACTGGGACAGCCGTGAACACTGAAGCTTTCTTT,CASTGTAVNTEAFF
NA,TRBV7-9,TRBJ2-7,NA,TGTGCCAGCAGCTTTGTACGCGCTGGTTTGGACGAGCAGTACTTC,CASSFVRAGLDEQYF
NA,TRBV2,TRBJ2-6,NA,TGTGCCGGCAACCGCAGGGGTGGCTCTGGGGCCAACGTCCTGACTTTC,CAGNRRGGSGANVLTF
NA,TRBV6-1,TRBJ1-1,NA,TGTGCCAGCACCCGGAGTGGGTACACTGAAGCTTTCTTT,CASTRSGYTEAFF
NA,TRBV18,TRBJ2-2,NA,TGTGCCAGCTTTCTCTCGTCAGCGGGCACCGGGGAGCTGTTTTTT,CASFLSSAGTGELFF
NA,TRBV27,TRBJ2-7,TRBD2,TGTGCCAGCAGTTTGGAGGCCCCGCTAAGCGGGACCCCCTACGAGCAGTACTTC,CASSLEAPLSGTPYEQYF
NA,TRBV10-2,TRBJ2-7,NA,TGCGCCAGCAGTGAATCGACGAACTACGAGCAGTACTTC,CASSESTNYEQYF
NA,TRBV30,TRBJ2-3,NA,TGTGCCTGGAGTGGAGGGTACACAGATACGCAGTATTTT,CAWSGGYTDTQYF
NA,TRBV7-9,TRBJ2-5,NA,TGTGCCAGCAGCTCCGCCCAAGAGACCCAGTACTTC,CASSSAQETQYF
NA,TRBV25-1,TRBJ2-1,NA,TGTGCCAGCAAACTCTTAGACAGGCTGAAGGGTGGATACAATGAGCAGTTCTTC,CASKLLDRLKGGYNEQFF
NA,TRBV4-3,TRBJ1-1,NA,TGCGCCAGCAGCCAAGAGGGGGGCGCGGTCCGGAACACTGAAGCTTTCTTT,CASSQEGGAVRNTEAFF
NA,TRBV25-1,TRBJ1-5,TRBD1,TGTGCCAGCAGACAGACAGGGTCGGATCAGCCCCAGCATTTT,CASRQTGSDQPQHF
NA,TRBV5-1,TRBJ2-1,NA,TGCGCCAGCAGCTTGAGGATGACTAGAAGATTCTTGGATGAGCAGTTCTTC,CASSLRMTRRFLDEQFF
NA,TRBV5-4,TRBJ2-1,NA,TGTGCCAGCAGCTTGGGGAGGGAAGTCTCCAATGAGCAGTTCTTC,CASSLGREVSNEQFF
NA,TRBV11-2,TRBJ2-7,NA,TGTGCCAGCAGCTCCCCCCGGTCCCGGGGGTCATACGAGCAGTACTTC,CASSSPRSRGSYEQYF
NA,TRBV4-1,TRBJ2-3,TRBD2,TGCGCCAGCACGCGAGCGGGAGGGGTAGATACGCAGTATTTT,CASTRAGGVDTQYF
NA,TRBV6-1,TRBJ1-3,NA,TGTGCCAGCGCCCCAGCTGCAAGTGGAAACACCATATATTTT,CASAPAASGNTIYF
once,TRBV6-5,TRBJ2-7,TRBD2,TGTGCCAGCAGAATCCGGGACTACTCCTACGAGCAGTACTTC,CASRIRDYSYEQYF
NA,TRBV2,TRBJ2-1,NA,TGTGCCAGCAGTGGCCCCTATGGACCGAATGAGCAGTTCTTC,CASSGPYGPNEQFF
NA,TRBV2,TRBJ2-1,TRBD2,TGTGCCAGCAGGGAGGCGGGGACTAGCGGGAACAATGAGCAGTTCTTC,CASREAGTSGNNEQFF
NA,TRBV4-2,TRBJ2-3,TRBD2,TGTGCCAGCAGCCCCTCAAGCGGCGGGAGGTTCGGCACAGATACGCAGTATTTT,CASSPSSGGRFGTDTQYF
NA,TRBV6-1,TRBJ1-5,NA,TGTGCCAGCAGTGAAGCTGACGGTAGCAATCAGCCCCAGCATTTT,CASSEADGSNQPQHF
once,TRBV5-5,TRBJ2-7,NA,TGTGCCAGCAGCTTGGTAATCGAGTCCCACGAGCAGTACTTC,CASSLVIESHEQYF
NA,TRBV18,TRBJ1-2,TRBD1,TGTGCCAGCTCACAGTCCGGGACAGGGTATGGCTACACCTTC,CASSQSGTGYGYTF
once,TRBV7-3,TRBJ2-3,NA,TGTGCCAGCAGCTTTTACCAGGATACGCAGTATTTT,CASSFYQDTQYF
once,TRBV6-1,TRBJ1-2,NA,TGTGCCAGCAGCCCAACCGTTGGGGCTGGCTACACCTTC,CASSPTVGAGYTF
NA,TRBV5-6,TRBJ2-3,NA,TGTGCCAGTATCTTTCGGGCGGGGAGTACGCAGTATTTT,CASIFRAGSTQYF